Below are 14 T cell receptor beta chains sequenced from a single sample in a study of post-analysis software for immune sequencing data. Whole-study findings and limits: Five TRBV segments, including TRBV5-6, TRBV5-1 and TRBV20-1, were more frequent in patients than controls.

Each TCR beta cDNA library carried unique molecular identifiers. From the PCR reads, TCRdb called clonotypes with MiXCR, one entry per CDR3 protein. The sample has hundreds of thousands of distinct CDR3 sequences, roughly 30% seen once. Antigens of these TCRs are unknown. Specimen: blood. The receptors originated from a girl under 18 with multiple sclerosis.

The chain recombines TRBV11-2 with TRBJ2-5, with a weak D call TRBD1 (8 bases). This CDR3 region has 15 residues. The V gene lost 4 bases and the J gene lost 3 bases, with 15 bases spanning the gap. Germline V CDR1 and CDR2: SGHAT, FQNNGV. CDR3 amino acids: CASSYSAGQEETQYF. The CDR3 nucleotides read TGTGCCAGCAGCTACTCAGCGGGACAGGAAGAGACCCAGTACTTC.

On this clonotype itself: A read error may account for a junction end that differs from germline. The rearrangement joins TRBV5-1 to TRBJ2-5; 7 nucleotides match TRBD1. This CDR3 is 14 amino acids long. Germline lookup yields CDR1 SGHRS and CDR2 YFSETQ. The CDR3 DNA reads as TGCGTCAGCAGCATGCCGGGACAGATAGAGACCCAGTACTTC. Residues: CVSSMPGQIETQYF.

The chain employs TRBV7-2 and TRBJ2-7, with D perhaps TRBD2 (5 bases). Germline-derived CDR1 and CDR2 are SGHTA and FQGNSA. V was cut by 2 bases and J by 4 bases, with 12 bases left in between. The CDR3 is 14 amino acids. CDR3 protein: CASSLKSGRYEQYF. The CDR3 nucleotides are TGTGCCAGCAGCTTAAAAAGCGGAAGGTACGAGCAGTACTTC.

The J gene is TRBJ2-5, the V gene TRBV7-2; D might be TRBD1 (5 bases). CDR1 is SGHTA, CDR2 FQGNSA, per germline. Trimming removed 3 bases from V and 4 bases from J, with 15 bases in between. The CDR3 runs 15 residues. The CDR3 DNA follows: TGTGCCAGCAGCTTCACGACAGAAAAAAGAGAGACCCAGTACTTC. It specifies CASSFTTEKRETQYF.

The chain couples TRBV6-5 to TRBJ1-6; TRBD1 might be the D (6 bases). Trimming took 8 bases from V and 0 from J, leaving 11 bases between them. Germline loops: CDR1 MNHEY, CDR2 SVGAGI. This CDR3 region has 15 residues. The DNA for the CDR3 is TGTGCCAGCGGCACAGGGAGCTCCTATAATTCACCCCTCCACTTT. Protein sequence: CASGTGSSYNSPLHF.

This clonotype was detected a few times. V gene TRBV28 combines with J gene TRBJ2-1, with TRBD2 identical over 11 bases. Germline V gene data show CDR1 as MDHEN and CDR2 as SYDVKM. This CDR3 spans 15 amino acids. The ends lost 3 bases at V and 11 bases at J; junction bases unmatched: 9. CDR3 in amino acids: CASSFVAGGLAKQFF. The CDR3 DNA reads as TGTGCCAGCAGTTTCGTAGCGGGAGGGCTGGCGAAGCAGTTCTTC.

There are many counts of this clonotype. V is TRBV15 and J is TRBJ1-5; TRBD1 is a possible D gene (6 bases). The CDR3 has 15 residues. The V gene lost 1 base and the J gene lost 4 bases, with 11 bases spanning the gap. Germline CDR1 and CDR2: LNHNV and YYDKDF (reference sequence). In DNA form, the CDR3 reads TGTGCCACCAGCAGAGGGTTGACAGGTAATCAGCCCCAGCATTTT. Encoded protein: CATSRGLTGNQPQHF.

This clonotype was seen a handful of times. The V gene is TRBV18, the J gene TRBJ2-7; possibly TRBD2 for D (6 bases). The CDR3 consists of 14 residues. Trimming took 2 bases from V and 1 from J, leaving 9 bases between them. Germline assignment: CDR1 KGHSH and CDR2 LQKENI. The CDR3 spells CASSPSGQSYEQYF. In DNA form, the CDR3 reads TGTGCCAGCTCACCAAGCGGGCAATCCTACGAGCAGTACTTC.

With respect to this clonotype: Because the CDR3 is missing its conserved closing phenylalanine or tryptophan, this is likely a read error. This chain links TRBV6-1 with TRBJ2-6; the match to TRBD1 covers 10 bases. Losses at the gene ends were 6 bases for V and 0 bases for J; bases not matched to a gene: 5. Germline V CDR1 and CDR2: MNHNS, SASEGT. The CDR3 totals 17 residues. CDR3 coding DNA: TGTGCCAGCAGCCCCCGGGACAGGGGCTCTGGGGCCAACGTCCTGACTTGC. Translation gives CASSPRDRGSGANVLTC.

This clonotype appeared a few times. The J gene is TRBJ1-4, the V gene TRBV29-1, with a possible D match to TRBD1 (6 bases). The ends were cut back, 7 bases at V and 0 bases at J, with 18 bases in the middle. Per the germline V gene, CDR1 is SQVTM and CDR2 is ANQGSEA. The CDR3 contains 16 residues. The CDR3 here is CSAQRGGGATNEKLFF. DNA of the CDR3: TGCAGCGCCCAAAGGGGGGGAGGAGCAACTAATGAAAAACTGTTTTTT.

The CDR3 bases are TGTGCCTTCTTGAGATACGAGCAGTACTTC. Protein: CAFLRYEQYF. The chain recombines TRBV10-3 with TRBJ2-7; D remains ambiguous. The CDR3 sequence is 10 residues long. Germline-derived CDR1 and CDR2 are ENHRY and SYGVKD. The V end was cut by 11 bases, the J end by 4 bases, with 9 bases between.

The chain recombines TRBV20-1 with TRBJ2-7; no definite D call. The germline V gene encodes CDR1 DFQATT and CDR2 SNEGSKA (reference sequence). This CDR3 contains 13 residues. The germline V and J ends were trimmed by 0 bases and 2 bases, with 8 bases remaining between them. The CDR3, as DNA: TGCAGTGCTAGAGATGAACACCCCTACGAGCAGTACTTC. This sequence encodes CSARDEHPYEQYF.

The chain is built from TRBV20-1 and TRBJ2-7; a weak D match, TRBD2 (5 bases). Germline V gene sequence: CDR1 DFQATT, CDR2 SNEGSKA (reference sequence). Trimming stripped 6 bases from V and 0 bases from J, with 15 bases between. The CDR3 loop spans 14 amino acids. Written as DNA, the CDR3 is TGCAGTGCCCGTTATAGCGATTCCTCCTACGAGCAGTACTTC. The encoded protein is CSARYSDSSYEQYF.

The chain joins TRBV5-1 to TRBJ1-3; D perhaps matches TRBD1 (6 bases). The length of the CDR3 is 16 residues. The V end was cut by 0 bases, the J end by 0 bases, with 10 bases between. Germline lookup yields CDR1 SGHRS and CDR2 YFSETQ. CDR3 coding DNA: TGCGCCAGCAGCTTGGACGGGGGGCACTCTGGAAACACCATATATTTT. Its translation is CASSLDGGHSGNTIYF.